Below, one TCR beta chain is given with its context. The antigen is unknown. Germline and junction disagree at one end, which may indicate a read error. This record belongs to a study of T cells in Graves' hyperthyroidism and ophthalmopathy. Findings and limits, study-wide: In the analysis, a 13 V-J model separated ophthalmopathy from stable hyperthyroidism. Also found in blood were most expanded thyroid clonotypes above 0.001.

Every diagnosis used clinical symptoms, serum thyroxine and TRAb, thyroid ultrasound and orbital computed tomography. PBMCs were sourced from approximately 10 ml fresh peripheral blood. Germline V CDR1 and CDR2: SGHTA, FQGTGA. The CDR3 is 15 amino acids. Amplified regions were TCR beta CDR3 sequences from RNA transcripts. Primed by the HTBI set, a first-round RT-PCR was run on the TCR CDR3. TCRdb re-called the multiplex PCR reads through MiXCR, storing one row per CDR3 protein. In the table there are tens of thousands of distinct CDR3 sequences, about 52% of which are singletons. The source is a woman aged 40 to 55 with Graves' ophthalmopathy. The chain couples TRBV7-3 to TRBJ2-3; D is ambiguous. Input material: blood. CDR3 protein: CASSPGLLSTDAQYF. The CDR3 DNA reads TGTGCCAGCAGCCCTGGCCTCCTAAGCACAGATGCGCAGTATTTT.